Listed here are 13 T cell receptor beta chains from one sample, sequenced in a study of blood T cell repertoires in COVID-19 (dated by TCRdb to about 2020). Libraries were constructed by the immunoSEQ multiplex PCR assay. Drawn from immuneACCESS, this table holds only the in-frame rearrangements with V and J called that TCRdb kept. Clones are partly lost; checked studies trace under half to an unresolved V gene and leave the rest unexplained. This sample has under 200,000 clones in its table, and about 88% of those were observed once. The leading ten clones occupy 0.45% to 0.6% of the sample. The sequencing sample was made of peripheral blood. The receptors shown here come from a man aged 55 to 70 with COVID-19, enrolled during active disease.

This clone was seen more than once but under ten times. The chain joins TRBV7-9 to TRBJ1-1, with a tentative D call TRBD1 (6 bases). The CDR3 contains 18 residues. V lost 1 base to trimming and J lost 4 bases, with 22 bases between them. Germline assignment: CDR1 SEHNR and CDR2 FQNEAQ (reference sequence). The CDR3 DNA follows: TGTGCCAGCAGCTTAGAAAAGGTAGTCAGGGGCTTTGGCACTGAAGCTTTCTTT. It translates to CASSLEKVVRGFGTEAFF. Combining the CDR3 with reference TRBV7-9 and TRBJ1-1 gives the whole variable domain DTGVSQNPRHKITKRGQNVTFRCDPISEHNRLYWYRQTLGQGPEFLTYFQNEAQLEKSRLLSDRFSAERPKGSFSTLEIQRTEQGDSAMYLCASSLEKVVRGFGTEAFFGQGTRLTVV.

The V gene is TRBV7-3, the J gene TRBJ2-3; D may be TRBD1 (5 bases). V lost 4 bases, J lost 2 bases, and 10 bases lay in between. The CDR3 extends over 14 amino acids. The V gene's germline CDR1 is SGHTA and CDR2 FQGTGA. The CDR3 reads CASSSRQFTDTQYF. The CDR3 nucleotides are TGTGCCAGCAGCTCCCGACAGTTCACAGATACGCAGTATTTT.

The rearrangement joins TRBV5-5 to TRBJ2-1; the D gene is possibly TRBD2 (5 bases). Germline CDR1 is SGHKS and CDR2 is YYEKEE (reference sequence). V lost 4 bases and J lost 0, with 11 bases in between. The CDR3 spans 15 residues. Here the CDR3 reads CASSPAVSSYNEQFF. Written as DNA, the CDR3 is TGTGCCAGCAGCCCAGCGGTTAGCTCCTACAATGAGCAGTTCTTC. Filled out from reference TRBV5-5 and TRBJ2-1, the complete variable domain reads DAGVTQSPTHLIKTRGQQVTLRCSPISGHKSVSWYQQVLGQGPQFIFQYYEKEERGRGNFPDRFSARQFPNYSSELNVNALLLGDSALYLCASSPAVSSYNEQFFGPGTRLTVL.

The J gene is TRBJ2-5, the V gene TRBV28; D not resolved. In germline, CDR1 is MDHEN, CDR2 SYDVKM. The CDR3 is 17 amino acids. Trimming removed 5 bases at V and 2 bases at J, with 21 bases between. For the CDR3, the DNA is TGTGCCAGCAGTCCCGATCGACACCTCCAACTTCAAGAGACCCAGTACTTC. It codes for CASSPDRHLQLQETQYF.

This chain joins TRBV29-1 and TRBJ1-1, with a weak D call TRBD1 (5 bases). V dropped 6 bases and J dropped 7 bases, with 9 bases sitting between them. Germline loops: CDR1 SQVTM, CDR2 ANQGSEA. The CDR3 spans 10 residues. CDR3 sequence (DNA): TGCAGCGTCGGCGACAGTGAAGCTTTCTTT. Protein: CSVGDSEAFF.

The chain carries TRBV7-2 and TRBJ1-2; 9 positions match TRBD1. V was clipped by 3 bases and J by 8 bases; unmatched bases: 10. Germline lookup yields CDR1 SGHTA and CDR2 FQGNSA. The CDR3 is 15 amino acids. This CDR3 is CASSFGPGQGGGYTF. CDR3 bases: TGTGCCAGCAGCTTCGGACCGGGACAGGGAGGCGGCTACACCTTC.

This chain joins TRBV6-2 or TRBV6-3 and TRBJ1-4; 9 bases align to TRBD1. Germline V lookup: CDR1 MNHEY, CDR2 SVGEGT. The CDR3 sequence is 14 residues long. The trim removed 4 bases at V and 8 bases at J, leaving 5 bases unmatched. For the CDR3, the DNA is TGTGCCAGCAGTTCCGGGACAGGGACCGAAAAACTGTTTTTT. Translation gives CASSSGTGTEKLFF.

The CDR3, as DNA: TGCAGCGTGGTGACAGGGTCGGACATTCAGTACTTC. Amino acid sequence: CSVVTGSDIQYF. The chain uses TRBV29-1 and TRBJ2-4, with 7 nucleotides matching TRBD1. V shed 6 bases and J 8 bases; nucleotides not matched to a gene: 7. Germline assignment: CDR1 SQVTM and CDR2 ANQGSEA. The CDR3 has 12 amino acids.

The chain couples TRBV4-3 to TRBJ2-1, with a tentative D call TRBD1 (6 bases). The CDR3 length is 15 residues. Germline CDR1 and CDR2: LGHNA and YSLEER. Trimming pared 0 bases from V and 4 bases from J, leaving 10 bases between. CDR3 protein: CASSQDYRAYNEQFF. In DNA, the CDR3 is TGCGCCAGCAGCCAAGATTACAGGGCTTACAATGAGCAGTTCTTC.

The V call is TRBV7-9, the J call TRBJ1-4, with D perhaps TRBD1 (6 bases). The CDR3 is 16 residues long. Trimming took 5 bases from V and 8 from J, leaving 21 bases between them. CDR1 SEHNR and CDR2 FQNEAQ come from the germline V gene (reference sequence). As DNA, the CDR3 is TGTGCCAGCAGCAAGGACAGTATTCGATCGGAGGAAAAACTGTTTTTT. As protein: CASSKDSIRSEEKLFF.

This chain joins TRBV25-1 and TRBJ2-7; D uncertain. The V end lost 2 bases, the J end lost 7 bases, and 21 bases lay between the germline ends. Germline assignment: CDR1 MGHDK and CDR2 SYGVNS. CDR3 size: 16 residues. The DNA for the CDR3 is TGTGCCAGCAGTGAAAGCCCCACGGGTCCCCTACGAGAGCAGTACTTC. Residues: CASSESPTGPLREQYF.

This clone came up once. The chain carries TRBV6-5 and TRBJ1-2, with D possibly being TRBD1 (5 bases). V was pared by 7 bases and J by 4 bases, with 19 bases between. The CDR3 extends over 15 amino acids. Germline CDR1 reads MNHEY; CDR2 reads SVGAGI. The CDR3 sequence is CASTATRGGLYGYTF. The CDR3 DNA reads as TGTGCCAGCACCGCGACTAGGGGAGGGCTCTATGGCTACACCTTC.

The chain employs TRBV6-6 and TRBJ1-1; tentative D call: TRBD1 (5 bases). V dropped 10 bases and J dropped 0 bases, with 12 bases sitting between them. CDR1 and CDR2 from the germline V gene are MNHNY and SVGAGI (reference sequence). This CDR3 contains 13 residues. The CDR3 spells CATMGQMNTEAFF. Written as DNA, the CDR3 is TGTGCCACGATGGGGCAGATGAACACTGAAGCTTTCTTT.